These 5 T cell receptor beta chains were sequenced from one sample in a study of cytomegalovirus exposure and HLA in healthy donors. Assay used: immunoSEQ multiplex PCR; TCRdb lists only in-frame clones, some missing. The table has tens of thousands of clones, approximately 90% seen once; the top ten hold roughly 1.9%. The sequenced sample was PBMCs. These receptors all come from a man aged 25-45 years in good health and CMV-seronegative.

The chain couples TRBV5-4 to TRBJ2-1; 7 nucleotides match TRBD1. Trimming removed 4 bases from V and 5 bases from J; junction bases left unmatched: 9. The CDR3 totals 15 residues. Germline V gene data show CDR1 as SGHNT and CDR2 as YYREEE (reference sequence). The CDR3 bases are TGTGCCAGCAGCCAATACACAGGGGCCAACAATGAGCAGTTCTTC. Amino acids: CASSQYTGANNEQFF.

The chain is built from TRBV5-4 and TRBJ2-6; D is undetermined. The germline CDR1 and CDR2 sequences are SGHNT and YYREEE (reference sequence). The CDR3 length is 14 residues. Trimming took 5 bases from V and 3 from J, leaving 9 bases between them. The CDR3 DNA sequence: TGTGCCAGCAGGTCGGGTAATGGGGCCAACGTCCTGACTTTC. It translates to CASRSGNGANVLTF.

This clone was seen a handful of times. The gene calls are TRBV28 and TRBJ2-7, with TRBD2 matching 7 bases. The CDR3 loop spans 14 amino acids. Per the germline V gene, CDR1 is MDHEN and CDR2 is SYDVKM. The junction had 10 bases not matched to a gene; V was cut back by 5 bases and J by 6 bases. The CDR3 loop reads CASSPPAGASEQYF. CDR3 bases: TGTGCCAGCAGTCCGCCGGCGGGAGCATCCGAGCAGTACTTC.

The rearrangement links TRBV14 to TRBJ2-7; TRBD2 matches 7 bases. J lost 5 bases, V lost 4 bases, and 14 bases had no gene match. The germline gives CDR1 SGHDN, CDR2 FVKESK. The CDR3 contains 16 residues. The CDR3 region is CASSLRPRSAGHEQYF. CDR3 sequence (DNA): TGTGCCAGCAGCCTACGGCCAAGGTCAGCGGGACACGAGCAGTACTTC.

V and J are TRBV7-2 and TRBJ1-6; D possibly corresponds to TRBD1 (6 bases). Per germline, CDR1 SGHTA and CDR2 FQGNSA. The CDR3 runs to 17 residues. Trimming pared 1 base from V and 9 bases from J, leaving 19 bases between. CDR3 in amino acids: CASSLDKNRVGVSPLHF. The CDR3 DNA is TGTGCCAGCAGCTTAGATAAGAACAGGGTGGGAGTTTCACCCCTCCACTTT.